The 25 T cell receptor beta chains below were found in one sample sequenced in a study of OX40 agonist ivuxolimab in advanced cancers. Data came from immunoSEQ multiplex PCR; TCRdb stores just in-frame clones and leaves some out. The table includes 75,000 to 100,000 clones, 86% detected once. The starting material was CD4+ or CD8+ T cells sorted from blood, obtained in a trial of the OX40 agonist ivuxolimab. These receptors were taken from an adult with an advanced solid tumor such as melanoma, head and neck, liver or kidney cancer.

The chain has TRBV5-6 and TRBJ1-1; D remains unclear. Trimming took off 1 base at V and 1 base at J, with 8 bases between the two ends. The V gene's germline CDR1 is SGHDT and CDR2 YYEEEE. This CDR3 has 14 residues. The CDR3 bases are TGTGCCAGCAGCTTGTTAGGGAAGAACACTGAAGCTTTCTTT. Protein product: CASSLLGKNTEAFF.

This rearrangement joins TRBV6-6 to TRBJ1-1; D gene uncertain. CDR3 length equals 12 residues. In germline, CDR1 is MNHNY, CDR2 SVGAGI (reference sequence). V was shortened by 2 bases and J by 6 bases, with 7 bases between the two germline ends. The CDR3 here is CASSYTDSEAFF. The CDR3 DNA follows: TGTGCCAGCAGTTACACTGACTCTGAAGCTTTCTTT.

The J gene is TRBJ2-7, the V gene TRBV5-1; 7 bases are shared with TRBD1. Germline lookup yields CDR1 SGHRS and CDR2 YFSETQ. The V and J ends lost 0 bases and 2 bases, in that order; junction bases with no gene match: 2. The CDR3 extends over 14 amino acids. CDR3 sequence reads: CASSLEGQPYEQYF. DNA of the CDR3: TGCGCCAGCAGCTTGGAGGGACAGCCCTACGAGCAGTACTTC.

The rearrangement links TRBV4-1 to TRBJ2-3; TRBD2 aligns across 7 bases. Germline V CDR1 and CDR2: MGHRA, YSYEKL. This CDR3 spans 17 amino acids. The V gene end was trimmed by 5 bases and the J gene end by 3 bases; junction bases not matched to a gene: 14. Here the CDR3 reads CASSFRPRERGTDTQYF. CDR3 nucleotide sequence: TGCGCCAGCAGCTTCCGACCGCGGGAGCGAGGAACAGATACGCAGTATTTT.

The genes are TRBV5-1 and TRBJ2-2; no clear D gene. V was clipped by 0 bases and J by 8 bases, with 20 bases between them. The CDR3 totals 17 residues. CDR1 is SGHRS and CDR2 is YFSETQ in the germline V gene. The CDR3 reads CASSLASTPSVTGELFF. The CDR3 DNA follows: TGCGCCAGCAGCTTGGCCTCGACACCCTCGGTGACAGGGGAGCTGTTTTTT.

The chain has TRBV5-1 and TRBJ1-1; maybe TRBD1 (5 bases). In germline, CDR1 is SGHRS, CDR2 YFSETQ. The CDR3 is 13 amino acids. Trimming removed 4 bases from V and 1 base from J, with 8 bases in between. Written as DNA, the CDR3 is TGCGCCAGCAGCGTACAGGAGAACACTGAAGCTTTCTTT. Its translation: CASSVQENTEAFF.

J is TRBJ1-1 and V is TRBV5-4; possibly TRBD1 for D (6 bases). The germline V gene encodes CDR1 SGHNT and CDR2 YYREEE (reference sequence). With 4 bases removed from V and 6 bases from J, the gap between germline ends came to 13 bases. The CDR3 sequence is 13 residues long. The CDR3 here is CASSLGGFAEAFF. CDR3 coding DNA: TGTGCCAGCAGCCTGGGGGGCTTCGCTGAAGCTTTCTTT.

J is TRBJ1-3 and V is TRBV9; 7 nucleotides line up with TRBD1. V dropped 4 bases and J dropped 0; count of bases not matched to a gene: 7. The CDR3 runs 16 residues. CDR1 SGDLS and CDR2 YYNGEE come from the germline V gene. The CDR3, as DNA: TGTGCCAGCAGCCCCCGGGACAGACTCTCTGGAAACACCATATATTTT. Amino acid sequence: CASSPRDRLSGNTIYF. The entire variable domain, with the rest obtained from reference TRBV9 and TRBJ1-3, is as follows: DSGVTQTPKHLITATGQRVTLRCSPRSGDLSVYWYQQSLDQGLQFLIQYYNGEERAKGNILERFSAQQFPDLHSELNLSSLELGDSALYFCASSPRDRLSGNTIYFGEGSWLTVV.

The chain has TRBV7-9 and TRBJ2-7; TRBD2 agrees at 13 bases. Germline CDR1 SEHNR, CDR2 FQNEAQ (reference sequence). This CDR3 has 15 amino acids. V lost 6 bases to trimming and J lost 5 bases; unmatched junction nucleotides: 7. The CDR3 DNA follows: TGTGCCAGCAGGTTTGGGACTAGCGGGGCCGACGAGCAGTACTTC. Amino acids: CASRFGTSGADEQYF.

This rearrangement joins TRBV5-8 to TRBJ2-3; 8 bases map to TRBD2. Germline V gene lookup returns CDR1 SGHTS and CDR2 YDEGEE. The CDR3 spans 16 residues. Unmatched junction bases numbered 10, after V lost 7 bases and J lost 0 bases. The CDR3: CASGGAGAVSTDTQYF. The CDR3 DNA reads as TGTGCCAGCGGAGGAGCGGGGGCCGTTAGCACAGATACGCAGTATTTT.

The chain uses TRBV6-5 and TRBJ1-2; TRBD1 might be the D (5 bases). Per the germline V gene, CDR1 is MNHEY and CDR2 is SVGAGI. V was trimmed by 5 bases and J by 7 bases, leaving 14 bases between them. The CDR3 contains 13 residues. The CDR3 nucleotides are TGTGCCAGCAGTCCCCGGGGGAGGAGTGGCTACACCTTC. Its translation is CASSPRGRSGYTF.

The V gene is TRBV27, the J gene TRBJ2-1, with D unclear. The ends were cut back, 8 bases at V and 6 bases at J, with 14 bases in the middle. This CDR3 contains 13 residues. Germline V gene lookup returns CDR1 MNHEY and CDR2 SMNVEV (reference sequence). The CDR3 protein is CASGNARVNEQFF. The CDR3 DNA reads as TGTGCCAGCGGCAACGCCCGAGTCAATGAGCAGTTCTTC.

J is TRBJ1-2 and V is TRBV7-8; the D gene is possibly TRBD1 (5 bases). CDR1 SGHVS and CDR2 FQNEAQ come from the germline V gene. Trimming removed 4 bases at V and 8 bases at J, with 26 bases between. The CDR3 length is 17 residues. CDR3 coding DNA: TGTGCCAGCAGCTCGAGAGCCGGGACGGCCATTATGAAGGGCTACACCTTC. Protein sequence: CASSSRAGTAIMKGYTF.

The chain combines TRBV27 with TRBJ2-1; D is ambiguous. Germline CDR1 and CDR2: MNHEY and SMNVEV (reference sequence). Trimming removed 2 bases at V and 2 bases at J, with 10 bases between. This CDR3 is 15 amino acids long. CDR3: CASSLRVGPYNEQFF. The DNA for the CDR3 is TGTGCCAGCAGTTTACGTGTAGGTCCCTACAATGAGCAGTTCTTC.

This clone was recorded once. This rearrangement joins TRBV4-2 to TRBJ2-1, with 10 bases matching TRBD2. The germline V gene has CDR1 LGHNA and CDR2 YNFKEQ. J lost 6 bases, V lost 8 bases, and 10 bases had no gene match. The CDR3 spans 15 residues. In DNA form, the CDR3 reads TGTGCCAGCGCCTCTATAGCGGGAGGATTCAATGAGCAGTTCTTC. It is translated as CASASIAGGFNEQFF.

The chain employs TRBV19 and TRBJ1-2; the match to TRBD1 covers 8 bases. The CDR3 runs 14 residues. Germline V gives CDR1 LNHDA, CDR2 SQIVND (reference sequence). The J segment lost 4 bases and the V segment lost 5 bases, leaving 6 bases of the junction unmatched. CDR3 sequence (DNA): TGTGCCAGTAGTGTCGGGACAGGCTCCTATGGCTACACCTTC. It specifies CASSVGTGSYGYTF.

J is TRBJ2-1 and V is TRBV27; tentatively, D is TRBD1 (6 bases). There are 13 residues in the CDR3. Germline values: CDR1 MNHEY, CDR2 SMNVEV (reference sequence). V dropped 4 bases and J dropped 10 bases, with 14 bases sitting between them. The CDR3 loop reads CASSSHSQGEQFF. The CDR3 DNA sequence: TGTGCCAGCAGTTCCCACTCACAGGGCGAGCAGTTCTTC.

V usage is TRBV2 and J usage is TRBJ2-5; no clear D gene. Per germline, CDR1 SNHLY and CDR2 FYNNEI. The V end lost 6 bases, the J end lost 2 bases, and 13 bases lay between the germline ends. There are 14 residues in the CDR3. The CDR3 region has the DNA TGTGCCAGCAGCCGACTCCTCCGACAAGAGACCCAGTACTTC. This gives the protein CASSRLLRQETQYF.

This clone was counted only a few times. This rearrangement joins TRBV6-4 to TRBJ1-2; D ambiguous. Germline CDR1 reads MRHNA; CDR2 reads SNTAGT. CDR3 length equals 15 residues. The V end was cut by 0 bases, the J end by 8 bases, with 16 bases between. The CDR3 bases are TGTGCCAGCAGTGACTCCCCGGGATGGCCAGCAGGCTACACCTTC. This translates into CASSDSPGWPAGYTF.

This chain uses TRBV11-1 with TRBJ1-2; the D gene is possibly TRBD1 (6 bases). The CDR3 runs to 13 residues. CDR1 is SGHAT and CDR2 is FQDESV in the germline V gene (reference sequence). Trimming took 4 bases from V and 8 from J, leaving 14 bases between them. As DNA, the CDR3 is TGTGCCAGCAGCTCACAGGGAAAGGTCGGCTACACCTTC. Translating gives CASSSQGKVGYTF.

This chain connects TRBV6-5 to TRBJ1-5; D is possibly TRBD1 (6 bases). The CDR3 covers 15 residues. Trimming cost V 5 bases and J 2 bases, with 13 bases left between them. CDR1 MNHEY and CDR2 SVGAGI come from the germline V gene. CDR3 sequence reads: CASSRTNRGNQPQHF. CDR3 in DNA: TGTGCCAGCAGTCGAACCAACAGGGGCAATCAGCCCCAGCATTTT.

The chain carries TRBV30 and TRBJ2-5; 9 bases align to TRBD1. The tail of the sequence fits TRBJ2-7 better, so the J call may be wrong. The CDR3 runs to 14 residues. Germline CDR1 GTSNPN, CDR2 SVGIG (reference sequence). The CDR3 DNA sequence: TGTGCCTGGAACCCCCGGGACAGGGACTACGAGCAGTACTTC. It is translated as CAWNPRDRDYEQYF.

The CDR3, as DNA: TGCGCCAGCAGCTTGGCGGGGACGGGGTTCTCTGGAAACACCATATATTTT. It codes for CASSLAGTGFSGNTIYF. V usage is TRBV5-1 and J usage is TRBJ1-3; D possibly corresponds to TRBD1 (5 bases). Per the germline V gene, CDR1 is SGHRS and CDR2 is YFSETQ. The germline V and J ends were trimmed by 0 bases and 0 bases, with 13 bases remaining between them. This CDR3 has 17 amino acids.

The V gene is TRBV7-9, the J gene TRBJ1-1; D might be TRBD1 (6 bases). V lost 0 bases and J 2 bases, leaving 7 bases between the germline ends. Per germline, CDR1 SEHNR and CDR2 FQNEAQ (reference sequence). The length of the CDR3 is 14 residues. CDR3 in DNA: TGTGCCAGCAGCTTAGCACAGGGAAACACTGAAGCTTTCTTT. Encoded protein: CASSLAQGNTEAFF.

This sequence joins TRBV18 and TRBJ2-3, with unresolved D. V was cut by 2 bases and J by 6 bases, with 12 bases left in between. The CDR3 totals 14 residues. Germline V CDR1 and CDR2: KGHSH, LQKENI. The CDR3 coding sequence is TGTGCCAGCTCACCAGAAATTATACTCGATACGCAGTATTTT. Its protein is CASSPEIILDTQYF.